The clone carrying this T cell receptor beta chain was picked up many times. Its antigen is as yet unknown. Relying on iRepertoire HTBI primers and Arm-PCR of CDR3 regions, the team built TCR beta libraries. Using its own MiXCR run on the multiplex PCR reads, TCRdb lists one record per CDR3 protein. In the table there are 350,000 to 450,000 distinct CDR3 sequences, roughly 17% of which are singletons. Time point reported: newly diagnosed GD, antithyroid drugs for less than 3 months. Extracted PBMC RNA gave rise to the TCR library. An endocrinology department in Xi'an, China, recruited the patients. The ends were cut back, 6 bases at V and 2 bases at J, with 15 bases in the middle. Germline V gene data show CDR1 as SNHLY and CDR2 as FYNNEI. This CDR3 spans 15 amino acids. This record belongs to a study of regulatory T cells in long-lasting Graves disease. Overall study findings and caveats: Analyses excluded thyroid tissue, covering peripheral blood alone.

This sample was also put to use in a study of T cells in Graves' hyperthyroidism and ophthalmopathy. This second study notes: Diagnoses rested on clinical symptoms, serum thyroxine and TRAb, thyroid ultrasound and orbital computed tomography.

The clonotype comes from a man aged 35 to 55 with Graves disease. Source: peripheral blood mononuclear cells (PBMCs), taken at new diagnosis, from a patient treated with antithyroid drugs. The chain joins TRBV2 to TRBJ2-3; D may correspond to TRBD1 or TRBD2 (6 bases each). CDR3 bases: TGTGCCAGCAGCCCCAGCAGGGGACTCACAGATACGCAGTATTTT. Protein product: CASSPSRGLTDTQYF.